One and the same sample provided the 17 T cell receptor beta chains below, sequenced in a study of cytomegalovirus exposure and HLA in healthy donors. It was with 60 Vbeta and 13 Jbeta primers that the PCR ran. Here immunoSEQ multiplex PCR was the method, and the copy in TCRdb shows in-frame clones only, minus some. The sample carries more than 95,000 clones, nearly 85% recorded once. Material for sequencing was PBMCs. Receptor source: a man younger than 35 in good health and CMV-seronegative.

The table lists this clone with a few counts. V usage is TRBV28 and J usage is TRBJ2-7; 9 bases match TRBD2. The CDR3 consists of 15 residues. Germline-derived CDR1 and CDR2 are MDHEN and SYDVKM. Trimming removed 7 bases from V and 7 bases from J; junction bases left unmatched: 14. The CDR3 loop reads CASTPAGTSSREQYF. The DNA of the CDR3 is TGTGCCAGCACCCCGGCCGGGACTAGCAGTAGAGAGCAGTACTTC.

The chain couples TRBV7-8 to TRBJ2-1, with TRBD2 matching over 15 bases. The CDR3 is 17 amino acids. Germline loops: CDR1 SGHVS, CDR2 FQNEAQ. V shed 6 bases and J 8 bases; nucleotides not matched to a gene: 11. In DNA form, the CDR3 reads TGTGCCAGCAGTCAAGGGACTAGCGGGAGGTTTATATATGAGCAGTTCTTC. This sequence encodes CASSQGTSGRFIYEQFF. The full variable domain, rest sourced from reference TRBV7-8 and TRBJ2-1, is GAGVSQSPRYKVAKRGQDVALRCDPISGHVSLFWYQQALGQGPEFLTYFQNEAQLDKSGLPSDRFFAERPEGSVSTLKIQRTQQEDSAVYLCASSQGTSGRFIYEQFFGPGTRLTVL.

In its sample, this clone was seen once. This sequence joins TRBV6-4 and TRBJ2-7, with a possible D match to TRBD1 (6 bases). Deletions cut 6 bases from V and 6 bases from J, with 9 bases between. Germline V gene sequence: CDR1 MRHNA, CDR2 SNTAGT. CDR3 length equals 11 residues. The CDR3 coding sequence is TGTGCCAGCAGACAGGGCGGCGAGCAGTACTTC. Translated: CASRQGGEQYF.

The chain carries TRBV7-6 and TRBJ2-1; D may be TRBD2 (6 bases). Germline CDR1 is SGHVS and CDR2 is FNYEAQ. The CDR3 runs to 15 residues. The V gene lost 5 bases and the J gene lost 1 base, with 12 bases spanning the gap. CDR3 protein: CASSANGGSYNEQFF. As DNA, the CDR3 is TGTGCCAGCAGCGCAAACGGGGGTTCCTACAATGAGCAGTTCTTC. The complete variable domain, with remaining parts taken from reference TRBV7-6 and TRBJ2-1, reads GAGVSQSPRYKVTKRGQDVALRCDPISGHVSLYWYRQALGQGPEFLTYFNYEAQQDKSGLPNDRFSAERPEGSISTLTIQRTEQRDSAMYRCASSANGGSYNEQFFGPGTRLTVL.

The chain carries TRBV28 and TRBJ2-7; D perhaps matches TRBD1 (6 bases). From germline, CDR1 is MDHEN and CDR2 SYDVKM. With 4 bases removed from V and 9 bases from J, the gap between germline ends came to 34 bases. The CDR3 runs 19 residues. The CDR3 nucleotides are TGTGCCAGCAGTTCCCAGTTAGTCAGGGGCAAAAGACAGGAGGCGTGGCAGTACTTC. It specifies CASSSQLVRGKRQEAWQYF.

This chain joins TRBV6-5 and TRBJ1-1, with unresolved D. The germline V and J ends were trimmed by 5 bases and 3 bases, with 13 bases remaining between them. This CDR3 spans 14 amino acids. Germline loops: CDR1 MNHEY, CDR2 SVGAGI. CDR3 residues: CASSPREGDTEAFF. CDR3 in DNA: TGTGCCAGCAGTCCGCGGGAGGGTGACACTGAAGCTTTCTTT.

The rearrangement links TRBV4-3 to TRBJ1-1; D is perhaps TRBD1 (6 bases). The CDR3 covers 13 residues. CDR1 and CDR2 (germline): LGHNA, YSLEER. V lost 2 bases, J lost 4 bases, and 8 bases lay in between. This CDR3 is CASSQKDSTEAFF. CDR3 in DNA: TGCGCCAGCAGCCAAAAGGACAGCACTGAAGCTTTCTTT.

The chain employs TRBV6-4 and TRBJ2-7, with 9 nucleotides matching TRBD1. V trimming: 3 bases; J trimming: 5 bases; junction bases outside the gene matches: 5. This CDR3 comprises 14 residues. Germline V CDR1 and CDR2: MRHNA, SNTAGT. The CDR3 DNA follows: TGTGCCAGCAGTGAGGGAACAGGGGGCAACGAGCAGTACTTC. Translating gives CASSEGTGGNEQYF.

The chain employs TRBV4-1 and TRBJ1-1; D is unresolved. Looked up from germline, CDR1 is MGHRA and CDR2 is YSYEKL. The CDR3 runs to 13 residues. Deletions cut 1 base from V and 8 bases from J, with 11 bases between. The CDR3 region is CASSQGMGREAFF. Written as DNA, the CDR3 is TGCGCCAGCAGCCAAGGGATGGGCAGAGAAGCTTTCTTT.

The rearrangement uses TRBV28 and TRBJ2-7; D is perhaps TRBD1 (5 bases). V dropped 2 bases and J dropped 3 bases, with 11 bases sitting between them. The CDR3 totals 14 residues. The germline V gene has CDR1 MDHEN and CDR2 SYDVKM. Here the CDR3 DNA reads TGTGCCAGCAGTTTAAGAGGCAGGGTCTACGAGCAGTACTTC. It translates to CASSLRGRVYEQYF.

The chain employs TRBV6-1 and TRBJ2-7; TRBD1 aligns across 9 bases. Germline V CDR1 and CDR2: MNHNS, SASEGT. CDR3 length equals 13 residues. Trimming cost V 8 bases and J 2 bases; bases outside gene matches: 4. CDR3 sequence reads: CASERDRAYEQYF. CDR3 nucleotides: TGTGCCAGCGAGCGGGACAGGGCCTACGAGCAGTACTTC.

Only a few counts were recorded for this clone. The chain employs TRBV28 and TRBJ1-5; D gene ambiguous. CDR1 is MDHEN and CDR2 is SYDVKM in the germline V gene. The CDR3 loop spans 11 amino acids. V was trimmed by 6 bases and J by 5 bases, leaving 5 bases between them. The chain's CDR3 is CASRRDQPQHF. Written as DNA, the CDR3 is TGTGCCAGCAGACGAGATCAGCCCCAGCATTTT.

J is TRBJ1-2 and V is TRBV6-5, with a weak D call TRBD1 (5 bases). Deletions cut 7 bases from V and 8 bases from J, with 14 bases between. CDR3 length: 12 residues. CDR1 MNHEY and CDR2 SVGAGI come from the germline V gene. The CDR3 region is CASNTGGNGYTF. The CDR3 DNA reads as TGTGCCAGCAACACGGGGGGGAACGGCTACACCTTC.

V is TRBV6-5 and J is TRBJ1-2, with 9 bases identical to TRBD1. V lost 5 bases, J lost 7 bases, and 5 bases stayed unmatched. This CDR3 spans 13 amino acids. Germline V gene lookup returns CDR1 MNHEY and CDR2 SVGAGI. In nucleotides, the CDR3 is TGTGCCAGCAGTCCACAGGGGGCAATTGGCTACACCTTC. It yields the protein CASSPQGAIGYTF.

The sample holds a few counts of this clone. The chain links TRBV27 to TRBJ2-1; 11 bases map to TRBD2. The V segment lost 4 bases and the J segment 4 bases; nucleotides outside the gene matches: 6. The germline gives CDR1 MNHEY, CDR2 SMNVEV (reference sequence). The CDR3 extends over 16 amino acids. As DNA, the CDR3 is TGTGCCAGCAGTTGGCTGGGGACTAGCGGATACAATGAGCAGTTCTTC. Amino acids: CASSWLGTSGYNEQFF.

This chain links TRBV5-1 with TRBJ1-1; possible D gene TRBD1, 5 bases. Germline V gene data show CDR1 as SGHRS and CDR2 as YFSETQ. Trimming left V 1 base short and J 4 bases short, with 17 bases between. CDR3 length equals 16 residues. CDR3 residues: CASSLRVWGEGTEAFF. The CDR3, as DNA: TGCGCCAGCAGCTTGAGAGTATGGGGGGAGGGCACTGAAGCTTTCTTT.

The V call is TRBV19, the J call TRBJ1-5, with 7 bases lining up with TRBD1. This CDR3 has 15 residues. The V segment lost 5 bases and the J segment 2 bases; nucleotides outside the gene matches: 6. Germline V CDR1 and CDR2: LNHDA, SQIVND (reference sequence). CDR3 nucleotide sequence: TGTGCCAGTAGTGATCACAGGGGTGGCAATCAGCCCCAGCATTTT. Translation gives CASSDHRGGNQPQHF.